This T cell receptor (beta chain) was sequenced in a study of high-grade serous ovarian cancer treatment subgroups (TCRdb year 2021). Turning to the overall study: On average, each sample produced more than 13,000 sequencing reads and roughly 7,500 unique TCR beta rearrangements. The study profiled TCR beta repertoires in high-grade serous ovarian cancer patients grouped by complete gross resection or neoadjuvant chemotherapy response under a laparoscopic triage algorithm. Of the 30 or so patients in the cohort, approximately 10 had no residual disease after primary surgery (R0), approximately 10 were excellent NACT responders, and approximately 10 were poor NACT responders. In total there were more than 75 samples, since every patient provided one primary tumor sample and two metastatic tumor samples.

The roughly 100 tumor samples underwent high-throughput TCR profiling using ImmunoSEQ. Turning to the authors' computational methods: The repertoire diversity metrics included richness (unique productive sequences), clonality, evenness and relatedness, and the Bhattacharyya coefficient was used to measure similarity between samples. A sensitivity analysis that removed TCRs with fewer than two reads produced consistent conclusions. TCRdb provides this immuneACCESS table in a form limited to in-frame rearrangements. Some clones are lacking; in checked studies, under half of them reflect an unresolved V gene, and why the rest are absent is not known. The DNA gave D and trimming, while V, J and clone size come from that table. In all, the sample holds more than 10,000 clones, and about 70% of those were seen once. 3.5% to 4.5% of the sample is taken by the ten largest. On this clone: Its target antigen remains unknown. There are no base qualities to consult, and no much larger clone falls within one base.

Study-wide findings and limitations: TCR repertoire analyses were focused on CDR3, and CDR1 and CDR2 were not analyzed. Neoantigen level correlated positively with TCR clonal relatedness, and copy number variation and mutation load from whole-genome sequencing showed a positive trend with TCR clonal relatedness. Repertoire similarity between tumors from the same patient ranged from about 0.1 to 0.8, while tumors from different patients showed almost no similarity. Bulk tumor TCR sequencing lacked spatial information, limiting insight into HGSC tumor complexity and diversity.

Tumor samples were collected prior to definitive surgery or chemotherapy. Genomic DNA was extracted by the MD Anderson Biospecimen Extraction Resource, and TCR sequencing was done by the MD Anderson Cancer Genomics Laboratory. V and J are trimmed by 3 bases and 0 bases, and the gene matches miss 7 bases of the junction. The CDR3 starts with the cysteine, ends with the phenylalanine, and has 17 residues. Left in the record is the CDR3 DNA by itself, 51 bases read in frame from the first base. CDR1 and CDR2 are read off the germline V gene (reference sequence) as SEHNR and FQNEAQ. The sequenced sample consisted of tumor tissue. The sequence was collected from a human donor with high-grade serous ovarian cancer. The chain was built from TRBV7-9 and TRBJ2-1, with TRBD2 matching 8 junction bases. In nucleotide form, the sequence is TGTGCCAGCAGCTTCTCGACTAGCGCTTTCTCCTACAATGAGCAGTTCTTC. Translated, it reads CASSFSTSAFSYNEQFF.